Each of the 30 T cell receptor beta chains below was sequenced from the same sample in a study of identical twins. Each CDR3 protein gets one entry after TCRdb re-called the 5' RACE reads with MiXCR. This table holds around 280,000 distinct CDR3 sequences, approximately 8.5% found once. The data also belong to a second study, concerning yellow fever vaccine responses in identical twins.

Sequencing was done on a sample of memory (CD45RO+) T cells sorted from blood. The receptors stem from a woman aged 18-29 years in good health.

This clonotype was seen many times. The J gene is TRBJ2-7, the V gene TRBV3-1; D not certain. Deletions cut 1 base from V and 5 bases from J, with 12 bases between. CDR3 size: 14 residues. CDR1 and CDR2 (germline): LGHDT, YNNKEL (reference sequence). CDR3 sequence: CASSQGRVNHEQYF. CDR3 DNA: TGTGCCAGCAGCCAAGGTCGGGTAAATCACGAGCAGTACTTC.

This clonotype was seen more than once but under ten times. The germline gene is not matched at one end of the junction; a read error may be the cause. CDR3 residues: CASTLRQGAYEQYF. The DNA for the CDR3 is TGTGCCAGCACTTTACGACAGGGGGCCTACGAGCAGTACTTC. The chain has TRBV28 and TRBJ2-7; 9 bases are shared with TRBD1. Germline V gene lookup returns CDR1 MDHEN and CDR2 SYDVKM. There are 14 residues in the CDR3.

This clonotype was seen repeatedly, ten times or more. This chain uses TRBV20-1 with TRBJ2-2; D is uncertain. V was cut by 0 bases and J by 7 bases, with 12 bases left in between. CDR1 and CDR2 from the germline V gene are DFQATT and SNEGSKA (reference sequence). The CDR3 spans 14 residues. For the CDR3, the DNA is TGCAGTGCTAGAGATTTTAAGAAAGGCGGGGAGCTGTTTTTT. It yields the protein CSARDFKKGGELFF.

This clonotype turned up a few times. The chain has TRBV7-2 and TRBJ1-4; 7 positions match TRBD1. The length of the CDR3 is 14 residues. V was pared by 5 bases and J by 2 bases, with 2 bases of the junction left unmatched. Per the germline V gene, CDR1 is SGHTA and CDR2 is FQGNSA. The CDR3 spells CASSTQGTNEKLFF. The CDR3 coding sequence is TGTGCCAGCAGCACACAGGGGACTAATGAAAAACTGTTTTTT.

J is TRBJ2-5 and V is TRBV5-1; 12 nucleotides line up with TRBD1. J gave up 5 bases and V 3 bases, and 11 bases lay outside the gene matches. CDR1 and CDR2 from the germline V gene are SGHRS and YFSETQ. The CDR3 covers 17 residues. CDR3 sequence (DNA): TGCGCCAGCAGCTGGGGGACGGGGACAGGGGGCTTGGAGACCCAGTACTTC. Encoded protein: CASSWGTGTGGLETQYF. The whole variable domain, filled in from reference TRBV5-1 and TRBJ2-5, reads KAGVTQTPRYLIKTRGQQVTLSCSPISGHRSVSWYQQTPGQGLQFLFEYFSETQRNKGNFPGRFSGRQFSNSRSEMNVSTLELGDSALYLCASSWGTGTGGLETQYFGPGTRLLVL.

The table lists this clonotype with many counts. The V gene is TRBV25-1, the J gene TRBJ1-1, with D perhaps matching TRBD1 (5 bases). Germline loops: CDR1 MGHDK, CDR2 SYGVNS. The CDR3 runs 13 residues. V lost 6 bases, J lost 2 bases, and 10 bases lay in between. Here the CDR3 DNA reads TGTGCCAGCAGCGGGGACCGCAACACTGAAGCTTTCTTT. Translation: CASSGDRNTEAFF. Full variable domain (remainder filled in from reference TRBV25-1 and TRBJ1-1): EADIYQTPRYLVIGTGKKITLECSQTMGHDKMYWYQQDPGMELHLIHYSYGVNSTEKGDLSSESTVSRIRTEHFPLTLESARPSHTSQYLCASSGDRNTEAFFGQGTRLTVV.

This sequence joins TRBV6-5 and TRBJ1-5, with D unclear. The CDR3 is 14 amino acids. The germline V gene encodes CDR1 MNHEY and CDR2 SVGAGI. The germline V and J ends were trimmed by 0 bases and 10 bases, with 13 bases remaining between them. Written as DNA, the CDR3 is TGTGCCAGCAGTTACTCGATAATTCCTTACCCCCAGCATTTT. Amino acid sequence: CASSYSIIPYPQHF.

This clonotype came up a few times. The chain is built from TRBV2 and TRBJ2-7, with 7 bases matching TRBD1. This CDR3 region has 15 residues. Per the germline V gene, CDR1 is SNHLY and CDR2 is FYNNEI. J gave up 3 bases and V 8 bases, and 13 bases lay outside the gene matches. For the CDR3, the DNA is TGTGCCAGCTCTCTCGAGGGGACAGAACTCTACGAGCAGTACTTC. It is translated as CASSLEGTELYEQYF.

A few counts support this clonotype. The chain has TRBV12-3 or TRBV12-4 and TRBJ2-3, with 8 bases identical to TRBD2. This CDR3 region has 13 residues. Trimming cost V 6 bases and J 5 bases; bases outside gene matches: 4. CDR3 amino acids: CASRAGVGDTQYF. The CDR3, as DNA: TGTGCCAGCAGAGCGGGGGTGGGAGATACGCAGTATTTT.

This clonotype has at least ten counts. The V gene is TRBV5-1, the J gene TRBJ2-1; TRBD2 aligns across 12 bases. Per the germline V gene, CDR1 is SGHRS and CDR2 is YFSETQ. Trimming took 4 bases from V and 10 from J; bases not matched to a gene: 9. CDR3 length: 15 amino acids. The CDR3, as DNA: TGCGCCAGCAGCACAGGACTAGCGGGGACCTGGGAGCAGTTCTTC. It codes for CASSTGLAGTWEQFF.

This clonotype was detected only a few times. The CDR3 reads CASSIAGEIPGELFF. CDR3 DNA: TGTGCCAGCAGCATAGCGGGAGAAATCCCCGGGGAGCTGTTTTTT. The V and J genes are TRBV5-4 and TRBJ2-2; TRBD2 aligns across 9 bases. Germline V gives CDR1 SGHNT, CDR2 YYREEE (reference sequence). The CDR3 spans 15 residues. The ends lost 4 bases at V and 6 bases at J; junction bases unmatched: 7.

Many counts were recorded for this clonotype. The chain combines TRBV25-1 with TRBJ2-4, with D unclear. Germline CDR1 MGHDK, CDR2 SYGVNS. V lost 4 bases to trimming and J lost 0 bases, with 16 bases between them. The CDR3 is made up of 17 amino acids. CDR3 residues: CASSAETDEPAKNIQYF. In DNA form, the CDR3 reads TGTGCCAGCAGTGCAGAAACGGACGAACCAGCCAAAAACATTCAGTACTTC.

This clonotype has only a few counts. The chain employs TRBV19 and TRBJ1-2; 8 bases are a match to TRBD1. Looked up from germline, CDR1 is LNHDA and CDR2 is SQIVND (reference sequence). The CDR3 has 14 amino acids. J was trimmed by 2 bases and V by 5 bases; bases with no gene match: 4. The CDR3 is CASSYRDRNYGYTF. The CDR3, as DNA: TGTGCCAGTAGTTACCGGGACAGGAACTATGGCTACACCTTC.

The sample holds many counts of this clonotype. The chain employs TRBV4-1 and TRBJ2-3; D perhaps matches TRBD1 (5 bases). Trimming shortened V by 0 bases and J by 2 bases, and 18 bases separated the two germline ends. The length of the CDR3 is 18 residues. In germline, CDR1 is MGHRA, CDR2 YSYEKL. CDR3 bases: TGCGCCAGCAGCCAAGATTTGGGCGCAGGGCCACACACAGATACGCAGTATTTT. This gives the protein CASSQDLGAGPHTDTQYF.

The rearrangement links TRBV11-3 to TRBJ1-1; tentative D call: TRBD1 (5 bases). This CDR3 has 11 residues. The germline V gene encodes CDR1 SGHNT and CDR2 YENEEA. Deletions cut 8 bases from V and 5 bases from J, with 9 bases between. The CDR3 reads CASGGDTEAFF. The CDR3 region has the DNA TGTGCCAGCGGAGGGGATACTGAAGCTTTCTTT.

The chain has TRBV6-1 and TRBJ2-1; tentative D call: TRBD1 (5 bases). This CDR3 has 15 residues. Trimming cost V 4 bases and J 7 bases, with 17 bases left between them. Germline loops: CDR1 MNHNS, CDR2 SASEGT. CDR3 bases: TGTGCCAGCAGTGTTAATAGGGGCGCCGGGAATGAGCAGTTCTTC. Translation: CASSVNRGAGNEQFF.

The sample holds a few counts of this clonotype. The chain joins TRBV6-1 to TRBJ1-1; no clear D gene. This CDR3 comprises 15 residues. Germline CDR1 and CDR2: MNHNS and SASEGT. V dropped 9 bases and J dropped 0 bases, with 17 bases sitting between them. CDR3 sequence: CASYPGASLNTEAFF. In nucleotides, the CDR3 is TGTGCCAGTTACCCCGGCGCGAGTTTGAACACTGAAGCTTTCTTT.

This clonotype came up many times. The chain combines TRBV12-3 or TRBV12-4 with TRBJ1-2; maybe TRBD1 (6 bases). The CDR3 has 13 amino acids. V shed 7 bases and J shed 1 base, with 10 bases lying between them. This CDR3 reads CASTPDSNYGYTF. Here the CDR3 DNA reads TGTGCCAGCACCCCGGACAGTAACTATGGCTACACCTTC.

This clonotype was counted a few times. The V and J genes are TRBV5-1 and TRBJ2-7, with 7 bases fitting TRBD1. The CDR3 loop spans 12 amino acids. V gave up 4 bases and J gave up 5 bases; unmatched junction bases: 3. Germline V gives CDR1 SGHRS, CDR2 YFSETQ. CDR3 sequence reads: CASSRQGDEQYF. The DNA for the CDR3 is TGCGCCAGCAGCCGACAGGGTGACGAGCAGTACTTC.

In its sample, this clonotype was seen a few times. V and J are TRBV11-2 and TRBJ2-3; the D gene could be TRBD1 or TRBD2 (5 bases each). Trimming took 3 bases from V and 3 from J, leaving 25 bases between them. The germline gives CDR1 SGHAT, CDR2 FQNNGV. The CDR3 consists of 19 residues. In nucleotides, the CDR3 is TGTGCCAGCAGCTTTACCCACCGCATCAGGGACGGACGTACAGATACGCAGTATTTT. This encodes CASSFTHRIRDGRTDTQYF.

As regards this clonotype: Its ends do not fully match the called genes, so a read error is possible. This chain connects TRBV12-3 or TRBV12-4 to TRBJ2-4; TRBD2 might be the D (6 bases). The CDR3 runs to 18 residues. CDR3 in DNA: TGTGCCTGCAGCGACCATGGATCACCCGGGAGTGCCAAAAACATTCAGTACTTC. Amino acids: CACSDHGSPGSAKNIQYF.

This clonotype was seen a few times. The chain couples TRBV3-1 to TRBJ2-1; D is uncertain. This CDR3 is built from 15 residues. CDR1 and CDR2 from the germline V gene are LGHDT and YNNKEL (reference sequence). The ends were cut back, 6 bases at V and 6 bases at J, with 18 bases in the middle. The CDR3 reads CASSPGLTNGNEQFF. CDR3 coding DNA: TGTGCCAGCAGTCCCGGGCTAACGAACGGCAATGAGCAGTTCTTC.

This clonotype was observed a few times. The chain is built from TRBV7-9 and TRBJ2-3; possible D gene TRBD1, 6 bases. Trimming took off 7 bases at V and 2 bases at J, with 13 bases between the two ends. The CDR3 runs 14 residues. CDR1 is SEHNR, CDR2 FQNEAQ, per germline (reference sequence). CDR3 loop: CASTPRTDTDTQYF. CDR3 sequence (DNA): TGTGCCAGCACCCCTCGGACAGACACAGATACGCAGTATTTT.

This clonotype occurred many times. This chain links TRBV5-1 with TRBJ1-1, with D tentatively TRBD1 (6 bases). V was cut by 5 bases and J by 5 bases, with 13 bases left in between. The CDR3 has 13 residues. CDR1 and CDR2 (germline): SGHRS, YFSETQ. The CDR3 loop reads CASSGGGGTEAFF. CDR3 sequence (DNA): TGCGCCAGCAGTGGGGGGGGCGGGACTGAAGCTTTCTTT. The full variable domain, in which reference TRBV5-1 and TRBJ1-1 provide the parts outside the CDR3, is KAGVTQTPRYLIKTRGQQVTLSCSPISGHRSVSWYQQTPGQGLQFLFEYFSETQRNKGNFPGRFSGRQFSNSRSEMNVSTLELGDSALYLCASSGGGGTEAFFGQGTRLTVV.

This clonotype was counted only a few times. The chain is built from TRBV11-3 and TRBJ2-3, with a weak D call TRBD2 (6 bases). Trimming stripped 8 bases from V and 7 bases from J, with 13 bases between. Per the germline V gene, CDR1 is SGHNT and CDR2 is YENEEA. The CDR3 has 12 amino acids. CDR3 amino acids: CASGEVGYTQYF. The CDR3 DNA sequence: TGTGCCAGCGGGGAGGTGGGATATACGCAGTATTTT.

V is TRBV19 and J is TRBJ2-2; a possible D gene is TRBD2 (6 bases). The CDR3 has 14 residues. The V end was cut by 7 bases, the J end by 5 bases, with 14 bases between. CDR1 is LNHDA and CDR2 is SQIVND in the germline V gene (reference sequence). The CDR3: CASTQTAGTGELFF. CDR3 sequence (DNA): TGTGCCAGTACCCAAACAGCGGGTACCGGGGAGCTGTTTTTT.

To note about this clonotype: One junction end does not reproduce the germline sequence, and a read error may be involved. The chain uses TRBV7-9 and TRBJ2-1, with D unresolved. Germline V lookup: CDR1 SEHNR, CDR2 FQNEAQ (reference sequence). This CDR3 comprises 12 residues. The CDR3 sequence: CASSLGIAAPHF. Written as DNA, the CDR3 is TGTGCCAGCAGCTTAGGTATCGCGGCCCCGCACTTC.

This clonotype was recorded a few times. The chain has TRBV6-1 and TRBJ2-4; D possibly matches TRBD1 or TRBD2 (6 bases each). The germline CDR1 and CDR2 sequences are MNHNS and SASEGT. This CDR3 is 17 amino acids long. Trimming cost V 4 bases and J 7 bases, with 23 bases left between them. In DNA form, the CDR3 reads TGTGCCAGCAGTGTGATAGCCAGCGTGAGGGGGGAGAACATTCAGTACTTC. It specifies CASSVIASVRGENIQYF.

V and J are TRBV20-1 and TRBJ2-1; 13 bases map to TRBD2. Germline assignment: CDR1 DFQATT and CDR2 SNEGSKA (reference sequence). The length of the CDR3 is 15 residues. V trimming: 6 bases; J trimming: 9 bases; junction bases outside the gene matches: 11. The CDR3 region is CSALVRTSGSGEQFF. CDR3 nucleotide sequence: TGCAGTGCCCTAGTTCGGACTAGCGGGAGCGGTGAGCAGTTCTTC.

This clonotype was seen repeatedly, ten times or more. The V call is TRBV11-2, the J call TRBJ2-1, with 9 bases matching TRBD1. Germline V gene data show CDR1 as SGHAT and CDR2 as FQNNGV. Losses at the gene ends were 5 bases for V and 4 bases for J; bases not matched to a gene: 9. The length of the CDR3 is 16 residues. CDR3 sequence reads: CASSPLPGQGYNEQFF. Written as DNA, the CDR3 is TGTGCCAGCAGCCCGCTCCCGGGACAGGGTTACAATGAGCAGTTCTTC.